Shown below are 12 T cell receptor beta chains from a single sample sequenced in a study of blood T cell repertoires in COVID-19. TCRdb's table, derived via immunoSEQ multiplex PCR, lists solely in-frame clones and lacks some. The sample records about 240,000 clones, 85% being singletons. What was sequenced was peripheral blood. These receptors all come from a man aged 50 to 60 with COVID-19, enrolled during active disease.

V usage is TRBV29-1 and J usage is TRBJ2-1; 7 bases fit TRBD2. The V and J ends lost 3 bases and 5 bases, in that order; junction bases with no gene match: 7. The CDR3 runs to 14 residues. Germline V gene sequence: CDR1 SQVTM, CDR2 ANQGSEA. For the CDR3, the DNA is TGCAGCGTTGACCCACCAGCGGGGAACAATGAGCAGTTCTTC. Amino acid sequence: CSVDPPAGNNEQFF.

The chain is built from TRBV7-8 and TRBJ2-7, with TRBD1 matching 7 bases. V lost 3 bases to trimming and J lost 4 bases; unmatched junction nucleotides: 6. Germline assignment: CDR1 SGHVS and CDR2 FQNEAQ. This CDR3 contains 14 residues. Here the CDR3 reads CASSLPTGVYEQYF. DNA of the CDR3: TGTGCCAGCAGCTTGCCAACAGGGGTTTACGAGCAGTACTTC.

This clone was counted between two and nine times. The J gene is TRBJ2-2, the V gene TRBV9; D may be TRBD2 (7 bases). Germline V gives CDR1 SGDLS, CDR2 YYNGEE. Trimming shortened V by 5 bases and J by 2 bases, and 13 bases separated the two germline ends. This CDR3 has 15 residues. This chain's CDR3 is CASSAGAINTGELFF. The CDR3 coding sequence is TGTGCCAGCAGTGCGGGGGCAATAAACACCGGGGAGCTGTTTTTT.

The V gene is TRBV7-2, the J gene TRBJ1-5; D not resolved. The CDR3 is 12 amino acids. The V and J ends lost 1 base and 5 bases respectively, with 3 bases between them. Germline V lookup: CDR1 SGHTA, CDR2 FQGNSA. CDR3 amino acids: CASSLGHQPQHF. CDR3 DNA sequence: TGTGCCAGCAGCTTAGGGCATCAGCCCCAGCATTTT. Full variable domain (rest looked up from reference TRBV7-2 and TRBJ1-5): GAGVSQSPSNKVTEKGKDVELRCDPISGHTALYWYRQSLGQGLEFLIYFQGNSAPDKSGLPSDRFSAERTGGSVSTLTIQRTQQEDSAVYLCASSLGHQPQHFGDGTRLSIL.

The chain carries TRBV15 and TRBJ2-7; perhaps TRBD1 as D (6 bases). Germline CDR1 reads LNHNV; CDR2 reads YYDKDF (reference sequence). The CDR3 has 15 residues. V was pared by 4 bases and J by 1 base, with 14 bases between. The CDR3 bases are TGTGCCACCAGCAAGGACAGCTTGTCGTCCTACGAGCAGTACTTC. Residues: CATSKDSLSSYEQYF.

V is TRBV29-1 and J is TRBJ2-1; TRBD2 is a possible D gene (5 bases). This CDR3 spans 15 amino acids. Germline V lookup: CDR1 SQVTM, CDR2 ANQGSEA. V was clipped by 4 bases and J by 4 bases, with 17 bases between them. CDR3 amino acids: CSVGLVNRGYNEQFF. The CDR3 DNA is TGCAGCGTTGGTCTGGTCAACCGGGGATACAATGAGCAGTTCTTC.

The chain joins TRBV12-3 or TRBV12-4 to TRBJ1-2, with D unclear. The length of the CDR3 is 12 residues. The V and J ends lost 6 bases and 2 bases respectively, with 7 bases between them. The CDR3, as DNA: TGTGCCAGCAGCCTCCGGAACTATGGCTACACCTTC. Protein: CASSLRNYGYTF.

The chain couples TRBV2 to TRBJ1-1, with D possibly matching TRBD1 (5 bases). V lost 8 bases, J lost 0 bases, and 16 bases lay in between. CDR3 length: 15 amino acids. Germline V CDR1 and CDR2: SNHLY, FYNNEI. CDR3 region: CASGPAGRMNTEAFF. CDR3 nucleotides: TGTGCCAGCGGCCCCGCAGGGCGCATGAACACTGAAGCTTTCTTT.

The chain couples TRBV19 to TRBJ2-1; 11 bases fit TRBD2. V lost 5 bases to trimming and J lost 4 bases; unmatched junction nucleotides: 13. The CDR3 spans 18 residues. CDR1 is LNHDA, CDR2 SQIVND, per germline (reference sequence). CDR3 sequence: CASSSRRLAGMAYNEQFF. CDR3 sequence (DNA): TGTGCCAGTAGTTCGCGAAGACTAGCGGGGATGGCTTACAATGAGCAGTTCTTC.

This chain links TRBV11-2 with TRBJ1-6; tentatively, D is TRBD1 (5 bases). The CDR3 length is 15 residues. Germline-derived CDR1 and CDR2 are SGHAT and FQNNGV. V was clipped by 4 bases and J by 7 bases, with 14 bases between them. CDR3 sequence reads: CASSSRTPENSPLHF. The CDR3 nucleotides are TGTGCCAGCAGCTCGCGGACACCGGAAAATTCACCCCTCCACTTT.

V gene TRBV18 combines with J gene TRBJ2-1; D is ambiguous. V lost 2 bases and J 8 bases, leaving 7 bases between the germline ends. The CDR3 totals 12 residues. Germline values: CDR1 KGHSH, CDR2 LQKENI. CDR3 sequence: CASSPSLHEQFF. CDR3 in DNA: TGTGCCAGCTCACCATCCCTCCATGAGCAGTTCTTC.

Only one count was recorded for this clone. This chain uses TRBV24-1 with TRBJ1-2; D may be TRBD1 (6 bases). The CDR3 consists of 14 residues. Trimming removed 4 bases at V and 2 bases at J, with 10 bases between. Germline V gives CDR1 KGHDR, CDR2 SFDVKD. DNA for the CDR3: TGTGCCACCAGTGAATTAGACAGGAACTATGGCTACACCTTC. It specifies CATSELDRNYGYTF.